At least ten counts were recorded for the clone carrying this T cell receptor (beta chain). Its specificity is not known. According to the study, TCR beta libraries were built with iRepertoire HTBI primers and CDR3-region Arm-PCR. In the original workflow: Samples collectively showed 62 TRBV and approximately 15 TRBJ segments. One entry per CDR3 protein results from TCRdb running MiXCR on the multiplex PCR reads. These V and J calls originate from TCRdb's pipeline instead of the authors' own analysis. The profile shows some 500,000 distinct CDR3 sequences, approximately 13% of them singletons. Sample time point: newly diagnosed GD, antithyroid drugs for less than 3 months. Scientists built the TCR library using RNA that was extracted from PBMCs. Graves' disease diagnosis was established per American Thyroid Association guidelines. This sample stems from a study of regulatory T cells in long-lasting Graves disease. Study results and caveats: There were preferences for TRBV28, TRBJ1-2 and TRBJ2-5 in persistent disease. More public clonotypes were shared by persistent patients (around 2,600) than by new patients (about 1,000).

The V end was cut by 4 bases, the J end by 7 bases, with 12 bases between. Germline V gives CDR1 KGHDR, CDR2 SFDVKD. The CDR3 spans 13 residues. These same data were also listed under a study on T cells in Graves' hyperthyroidism and ophthalmopathy.

This TCR came from a man aged 30 to 45 with Graves disease. The V call is TRBV24-1, the J call TRBJ1-1; D gene uncertain. This specimen was peripheral blood mononuclear cells (PBMCs), taken at new diagnosis, from a patient treated with antithyroid drugs. The CDR3: CATSDSGRGEAFF. The CDR3 coding sequence is TGTGCCACCAGTGACAGTGGACGGGGTGAAGCTTTCTTT.